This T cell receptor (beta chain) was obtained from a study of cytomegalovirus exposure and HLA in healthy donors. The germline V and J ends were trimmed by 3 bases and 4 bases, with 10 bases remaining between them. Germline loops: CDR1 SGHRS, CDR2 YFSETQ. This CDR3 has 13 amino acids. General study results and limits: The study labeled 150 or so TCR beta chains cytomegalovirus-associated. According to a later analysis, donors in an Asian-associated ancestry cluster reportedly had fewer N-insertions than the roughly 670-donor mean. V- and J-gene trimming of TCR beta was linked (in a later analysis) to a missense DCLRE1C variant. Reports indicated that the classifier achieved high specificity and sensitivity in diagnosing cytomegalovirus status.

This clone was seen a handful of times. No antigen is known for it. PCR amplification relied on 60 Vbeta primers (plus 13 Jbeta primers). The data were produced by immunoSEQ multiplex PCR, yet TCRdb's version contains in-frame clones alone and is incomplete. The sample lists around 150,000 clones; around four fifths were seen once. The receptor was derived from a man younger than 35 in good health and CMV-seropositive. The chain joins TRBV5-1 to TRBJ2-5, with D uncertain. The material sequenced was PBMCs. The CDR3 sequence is CASSSFSGETQYF. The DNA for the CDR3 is TGCGCCAGCAGCTCATTTTCGGGAGAGACCCAGTACTTC.